Listed below are T cell receptor beta chains from one sample, sequenced in a study of monozygotic twins with inflammatory bowel disease. TCRdb reprocessed the 5' RACE reads, with one entry per CDR3 protein and no DNA. The listing records about 210,000 distinct CDR3 sequences. The sequenced sample was blood. The receptors come from a human donor with ulcerative colitis or Crohn's disease, or a healthy co-twin of an affected twin (not recorded which). Both conserved end residues are part of each CDR3. Each record gives: J gene, V gene, CDR3 protein.

J: TRBJ1-5
V: TRBV21-1
CDR3: CASSSKNGQPQHF

J: TRBJ1-2
V: TRBV7-9
CDR3: CASSPQWTVDGYTF

J: TRBJ1-2
V: TRBV9
CDR3: CASSRDSMYGYTF

J: TRBJ2-6
V: TRBV12-3/TRBV12-4
CDR3: CASSKSRGSGANVLTF

J: TRBJ1-2
V: TRBV3-1
CDR3: CASSQERGRSYGYTF

J: TRBJ2-1
V: TRBV19
CDR3: CASSKISGGWLAQFF

J: TRBJ1-4
V: TRBV5-1
CDR3: CASSLEGRTNEKLFF

J: TRBJ2-3
V: TRBV5-1
CDR3: CASSLGIHTQYF

J: TRBJ1-1
V: TRBV5-1
CDR3: CASSLMENTEAFF

J: TRBJ2-3
V: TRBV5-1
CDR3: CASSRSGGDLDTQYF

J: TRBJ1-5
V: TRBV12-3/TRBV12-4
CDR3: CASSFRTDNQPQHF

J: TRBJ2-7
V: TRBV6-5
CDR3: CASSQGRYEQYF

J: TRBJ2-1
V: TRBV5-1
CDR3: CASSLSPGLAVGNEQFF

J: TRBJ1-2
V: TRBV12-3/TRBV12-4
CDR3: CASSFKNPYGYTF

J: TRBJ2-1
V: TRBV12-3/TRBV12-4
CDR3: CASSGASGRGGEQFF

J: TRBJ1-1
V: TRBV19
CDR3: CASNEDRGGTEAFF

J: TRBJ2-1
V: TRBV7-2
CDR3: CASRLAGGAYNEKFF

J: TRBJ1-2
V: TRBV6-5
CDR3: CASTLGGSYGYTF

J: TRBJ2-7
V: TRBV6-1
CDR3: CAISPGQGTTYEQYF

J: TRBJ2-5
V: TRBV5-1
CDR3: CASSDSQAGGRETQYF

J: TRBJ2-7
V: TRBV7-3
CDR3: CASSLRTSGAYEQYF

J: TRBJ2-7
V: TRBV6-5
CDR3: CASRDRAYEQYF

J: TRBJ1-1
V: TRBV29-1
CDR3: CSVDVHVNTEAFF

J: TRBJ2-1
V: TRBV10-3
CDR3: CALSPVAGDPNEQFF

J: TRBJ2-2
V: TRBV10-3
CDR3: CAISRTGMVTGELFF

J: TRBJ1-5
V: TRBV4-2
CDR3: CASSQEAGNGQPQHF

J: TRBJ2-5
V: TRBV6-1
CDR3: CASSPRGGGKETQYF

J: TRBJ2-7
V: TRBV5-1
CDR3: CASRPWTGESYEQYF

J: TRBJ2-2
V: TRBV7-3
CDR3: CASSSAGTSGSGGELFF

J: TRBJ2-2
V: TRBV4-2
CDR3: CASSQDGGALLSIPGELFF

J: TRBJ2-1
V: TRBV27
CDR3: CASGVGGTLNEQFF